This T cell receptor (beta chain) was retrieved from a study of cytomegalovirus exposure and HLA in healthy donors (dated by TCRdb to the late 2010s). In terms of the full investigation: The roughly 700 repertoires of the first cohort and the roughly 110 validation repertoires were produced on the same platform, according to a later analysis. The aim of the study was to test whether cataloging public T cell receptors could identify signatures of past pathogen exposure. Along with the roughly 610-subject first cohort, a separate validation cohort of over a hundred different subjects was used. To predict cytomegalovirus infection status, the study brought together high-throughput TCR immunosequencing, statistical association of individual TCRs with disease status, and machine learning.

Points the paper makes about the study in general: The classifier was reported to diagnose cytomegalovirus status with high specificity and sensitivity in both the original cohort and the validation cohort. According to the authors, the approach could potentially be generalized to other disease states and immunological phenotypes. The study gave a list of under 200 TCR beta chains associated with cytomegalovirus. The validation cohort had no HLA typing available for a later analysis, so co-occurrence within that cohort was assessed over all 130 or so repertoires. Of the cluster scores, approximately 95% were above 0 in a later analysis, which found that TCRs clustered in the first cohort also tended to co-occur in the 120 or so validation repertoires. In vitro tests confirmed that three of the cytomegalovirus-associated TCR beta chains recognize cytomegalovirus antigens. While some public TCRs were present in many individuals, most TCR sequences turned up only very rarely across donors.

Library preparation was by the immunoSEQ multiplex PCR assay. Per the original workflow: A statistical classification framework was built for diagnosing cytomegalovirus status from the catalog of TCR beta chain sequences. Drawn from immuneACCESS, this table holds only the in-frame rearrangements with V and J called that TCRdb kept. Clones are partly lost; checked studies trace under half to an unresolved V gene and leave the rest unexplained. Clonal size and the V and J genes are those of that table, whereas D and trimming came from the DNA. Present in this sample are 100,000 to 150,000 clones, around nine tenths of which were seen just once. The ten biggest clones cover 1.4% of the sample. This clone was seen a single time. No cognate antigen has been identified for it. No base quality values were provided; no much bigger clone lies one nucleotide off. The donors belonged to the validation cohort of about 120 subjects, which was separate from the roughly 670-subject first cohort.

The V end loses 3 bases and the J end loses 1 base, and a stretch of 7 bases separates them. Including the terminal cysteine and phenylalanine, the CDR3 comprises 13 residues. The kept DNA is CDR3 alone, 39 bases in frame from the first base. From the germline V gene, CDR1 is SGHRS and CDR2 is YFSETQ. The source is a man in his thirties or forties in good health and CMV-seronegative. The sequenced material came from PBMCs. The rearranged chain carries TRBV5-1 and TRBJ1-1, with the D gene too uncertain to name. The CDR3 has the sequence CASSYRGNTEAFF. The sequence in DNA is TGCGCCAGCAGCTACCGGGGGAACACTGAAGCTTTCTTT. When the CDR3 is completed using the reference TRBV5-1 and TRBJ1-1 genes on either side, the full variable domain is KAGVTQTPRYLIKTRGQQVTLSCSPISGHRSVSWYQQTPGQGLQFLFEYFSETQRNKGNFPGRFSGRQFSNSRSEMNVSTLELGDSALYLCASSYRGNTEAFFGQGTRLTVV.